This TCR beta chain was obtained from a study of identifying expanded T cells in peripheral blood. Whole-study findings and limits: Variance in clone template counts between approximately 2-week samples significantly increased with total template count across all healthy donors. Differentially abundant clones: about 1.2 between replicates, around 16 at 2 to 3 weeks, less than 20 at four.

V was pared by 0 bases and J by 4 bases, with 6 bases between. Germline V gene lookup returns CDR1 MNHNY and CDR2 SVGAGI (reference sequence). This CDR3 spans 14 amino acids. On this clone: As yet, its antigen is unknown.

TCRdb keeps only in-frame clones here, not all; method: immunoSEQ multiplex PCR. The table has 70,000 or so clones, roughly nine tenths seen once; the top ten hold 3% to 3.5%. Healthy donors had no documented immune events, such as infections, while sampled. The origin of this receptor is a person aged 18 to 70 in good health. The V and J genes are TRBV6-6 and TRBJ2-2; D not resolved. Material: blood. CDR3 protein: CASSYSIATGELFF. CDR3 nucleotide sequence: TGTGCCAGCAGTTACTCGATAGCCACCGGGGAGCTGTTTTTT.